Included here is one T cell receptor beta chain sequence, with context. This entry belongs to a study of blood T cell repertoires in COVID-19. The germline V gene encodes CDR1 LGHDT and CDR2 YNNKEL (reference sequence). This CDR3 is 13 amino acids long. The V and J ends lost 4 bases and 3 bases respectively, with 10 bases between them. Clones were sequenced by immunoSEQ multiplex PCR, and TCRdb holds only the in-frame ones, with some missing. The table shows 70,000 to 75,000 clones, with 88% occurring only once. The sample taken for sequencing was peripheral blood. This TCR was recovered from a human donor in a cohort sampled during active COVID-19. This chain connects TRBV3-1 (or the pseudogene TRBV3-2) to TRBJ2-7; D is unclear. Here the CDR3 DNA reads TGTGCCAGCAGCCCCGGTGAAGACTACGAGCAGTACTTC. Its protein is CASSPGEDYEQYF.